This TCR beta chain comes out of a study of technical replicates of blood from a handful of donors. This table comes from immunoSEQ multiplex PCR, and its TCRdb copy is limited to in-frame clones, with some not included. Here the sample spans roughly 90,000 clones, around 95% being singletons. This CDR3 has 12 residues. Germline V gives CDR1 MRHNA, CDR2 SNTAGT. Between the trimmed V and J ends, which lost 0 bases and 8 bases, there was a span of 7 bases. Material: T cells isolated from PBMCs. The V call is TRBV6-4, the J call TRBJ1-2; the D is unclear. The sequence derives from a human donor in good health. CDR3 coding DNA: TGTGCCAGCAGTGACTCCGTCGGGGGCTACACCTTC. Translated, it gives CASSDSVGGYTF.